A selection of T cell receptor beta chains follows, all from one sample in a study of T-cell memory formation after mild COVID-19. One entry per CDR3 protein results from TCRdb running MiXCR on the 5' RACE reads. This sample yields about 57,000 distinct CDR3 sequences, of which 10% to 15% are seen a single time; approximately 26% belongs to the top ten. The sample consisted of PBMCs or a T cell subset sorted from them (not recorded which). These receptors all come from a man aged 18 to 29 who had mild COVID-19 (a few samples of this study predate the infection). Cell type and time point are not known. CDR3s include the opening cysteine and the closing phenylalanine or tryptophan. A D gene is named only where the DNA matches it firmly. Not every row has a clone size; where given, it reads once, few, many or a size class.

D gene: .
clone size: .
V gene: TRBV12-5
J gene: TRBJ1-6
CDR3 DNA: TGTGCTAGTGGTTTCACTTCTGACTTTTCACCCCTCCACTTT
CDR3 protein: CASGFTSDFSPLHF

D gene: .
clone size: few
V gene: TRBV4-1
J gene: TRBJ2-5
CDR3 DNA: TGCGCCAGCAGCCAAGATGTGGGGCGGGGAGTGAGGGAGACCCAGTACTTC
CDR3 protein: CASSQDVGRGVRETQYF

D gene: .
clone size: many
V gene: TRBV7-9
J gene: TRBJ2-3
CDR3 DNA: TGTGCCAGCAGCTTGGAGGGGTCAGATACGCAGTATTTT
CDR3 protein: CASSLEGSDTQYF

D gene: .
clone size: .
V gene: TRBV7-6
J gene: TRBJ1-5
CDR3 DNA: TGTGCCAGCAGCTTATCCAGACGTAGGGACAATCAGCCCCAGCATTTT
CDR3 protein: CASSLSRRRDNQPQHF

D gene: TRBD1
clone size: few
V gene: TRBV2
J gene: TRBJ2-7
CDR3 DNA: TGTGCCAGCAGGGGGACAGGGACCTACGAGCAGTACTTC
CDR3 protein: CASRGTGTYEQYF

D gene: .
clone size: many
V gene: TRBV7-8
J gene: TRBJ2-3
CDR3 DNA: TGTGCCAGCAGCTCGCAGGCGCTGGGGGGAGATACGCAGTATTTT
CDR3 protein: CASSSQALGGDTQYF

D gene: .
clone size: medium-sized
V gene: TRBV5-1
J gene: TRBJ2-3
CDR3 DNA: TGCGCCAGCCCCCCCCGGGGCCCAGATACGCAGTATTTT
CDR3 protein: CASPPRGPDTQYF

D gene: .
clone size: many
V gene: TRBV5-1
J gene: TRBJ2-3
CDR3 DNA: TGCGCCAGCAGCTTGGTCGGTATCACAGATACGCAGTATTTT
CDR3 protein: CASSLVGITDTQYF

D gene: TRBD1
clone size: few
V gene: TRBV6-5
J gene: TRBJ1-5
CDR3 DNA: TGTGCCAGCAGTGGACAGGGGCACCAGCCCCAGCATTTT
CDR3 protein: CASSGQGHQPQHF

D gene: .
clone size: few
V gene: TRBV18
J gene: TRBJ1-4
CDR3 DNA: TGTGCCAGCTCACCAGGGACTATGGGTGAAAAACTGTTTTTT
CDR3 protein: CASSPGTMGEKLFF

D gene: .
clone size: .
V gene: TRBV18
J gene: TRBJ1-1
CDR3 DNA: TGTGCCAGCTCACCACTGGCAAGCATGAACACTGAAGCTTTCTTT
CDR3 protein: CASSPLASMNTEAFF

D gene: .
clone size: many
V gene: TRBV7-9
J gene: TRBJ2-7
CDR3 DNA: TGTGCCAGCAGCCCTCCCTCGACAGGCCCCGAGCAGTACTTC
CDR3 protein: CASSPPSTGPEQYF

D gene: .
clone size: many
V gene: TRBV7-2
J gene: TRBJ1-6
CDR3 DNA: TGTGCCAGCAGCCGAGACTCTATGTCACCCCTCCACTTT
CDR3 protein: CASSRDSMSPLHF

D gene: .
clone size: few
V gene: TRBV7-4
J gene: TRBJ2-1
CDR3 DNA: TGTGCCAGCACCCTGAGCCGTTCTAGCTCCTACAATGAGCAGTTCTTC
CDR3 protein: CASTLSRSSSYNEQFF

D gene: .
clone size: .
V gene: TRBV4-3
J gene: TRBJ2-5
CDR3 DNA: TGCGCCAGCAGCCAAGAACGGCGAGTGGTAAGCGAAGAGACCCAGTACTTC
CDR3 protein: CASSQERRVVSEETQYF

D gene: .
clone size: .
V gene: TRBV18
J gene: TRBJ2-3
CDR3 DNA: TGTGCCAGCTCACTAAACGGCGGTCGCACAGATACGCAGTATTTT
CDR3 protein: CASSLNGGRTDTQYF

D gene: .
clone size: .
V gene: TRBV20-1
J gene: TRBJ2-5
CDR3 DNA: TGCAGTGCTGCTCCTCTAGGGGGGAGAGAGACCCAGTACTTC
CDR3 protein: CSAAPLGGRETQYF

D gene: TRBD1
clone size: .
V gene: TRBV4-1
J gene: TRBJ2-3
CDR3 DNA: TGCGCCAGCAGCCACCACGGGACAGTCATAGATACGCAGTATTTT
CDR3 protein: CASSHHGTVIDTQYF

D gene: .
clone size: many
V gene: TRBV7-3
J gene: TRBJ2-1
CDR3 DNA: TGTGCCAGCAGCTTACTCTCCGGGTACAATGAGCAGTTCTTC
CDR3 protein: CASSLLSGYNEQFF

D gene: .
clone size: many
V gene: TRBV4-3
J gene: TRBJ1-5
CDR3 DNA: TGCGCCAGCAGCCAAGATTCTGCTCAGCCCCAGCATTTT
CDR3 protein: CASSQDSAQPQHF

D gene: .
clone size: many
V gene: TRBV7-2
J gene: TRBJ2-2
CDR3 DNA: TGTGCCAGCAGCTTAGGAGCGTCCAACACCGGGGAGCTGTTTTTT
CDR3 protein: CASSLGASNTGELFF

D gene: TRBD1
clone size: many
V gene: TRBV7-8
J gene: TRBJ2-2
CDR3 DNA: TGTGCCAGCAGCTTAGCGATACAGGGGACCGGGGAGCTGTTTTTT
CDR3 protein: CASSLAIQGTGELFF

D gene: .
clone size: many
V gene: TRBV9
J gene: TRBJ2-7
CDR3 DNA: TGTGCCAGCAAAGCTCAGCAGTACTTC
CDR3 protein: CASKAQQYF

D gene: TRBD1
clone size: many
V gene: TRBV4-1
J gene: TRBJ2-2
CDR3 DNA: TGCGCCAGCAGCCAAGTAATTCGTCGGGACAGGGGCGACACCGGGGAGCTGTTTTTT
CDR3 protein: CASSQVIRRDRGDTGELFF

D gene: TRBD2
clone size: many
V gene: TRBV6-6
J gene: TRBJ2-5
CDR3 DNA: TGTGCCAGCAGTTACGGGGGACTAGCGGGAGAGACCCAGTACTTC
CDR3 protein: CASSYGGLAGETQYF

D gene: .
clone size: few
V gene: TRBV28
J gene: TRBJ2-1
CDR3 DNA: TGTGCCAGCAGTTTCCCATTCTCCTACAATGAGCAGTTCTTC
CDR3 protein: CASSFPFSYNEQFF

D gene: TRBD1
clone size: .
V gene: TRBV5-6
J gene: TRBJ2-7
CDR3 DNA: TGTGCCAGCAGCTCCCGGGACAGGGGAGACTACGAGCAGTACTTC
CDR3 protein: CASSSRDRGDYEQYF

D gene: .
clone size: many
V gene: TRBV27
J gene: TRBJ2-1
CDR3 DNA: TGTGCCAGCAGTTTACTGGAGAGCTCCTACAATGAGCAGTTCTTC
CDR3 protein: CASSLLESSYNEQFF

D gene: TRBD2
clone size: few
V gene: TRBV20-1
J gene: TRBJ2-3
CDR3 DNA: TGCAGTGCTAGCGGAGCGGGGGGGGTCGGGGATACGCAGTATTTT
CDR3 protein: CSASGAGGVGDTQYF

D gene: .
clone size: many
V gene: TRBV3-1
J gene: TRBJ2-2
CDR3 DNA: TGTGCCAGCAGTCGAGGGTCCGGCACCGGGGAGCTGTTTTTT
CDR3 protein: CASSRGSGTGELFF

D gene: TRBD1
clone size: few
V gene: TRBV29-1
J gene: TRBJ1-4
CDR3 DNA: TGCAGCGGGGGACAGGGCAATGAAAAACTGTTTTTT
CDR3 protein: CSGGQGNEKLFF

D gene: .
clone size: few
V gene: TRBV9
J gene: TRBJ2-3
CDR3 DNA: TGTGCCAGCAGCGTAGTAGGAACGCAGTATTTT
CDR3 protein: CASSVVGTQYF

D gene: .
clone size: few
V gene: TRBV11-2
J gene: TRBJ2-4
CDR3 DNA: TGTGCCAGCAGCTCCATCCCGGGCGCCAAAAACATTCAGTACTTC
CDR3 protein: CASSSIPGAKNIQYF

D gene: .
clone size: few
V gene: TRBV6-5
J gene: TRBJ2-6
CDR3 DNA: TGTGCCAGCAGCCCCCAGGGCTCTGGGGCCAACGTCCTGACTTTC
CDR3 protein: CASSPQGSGANVLTF

D gene: .
clone size: few
V gene: TRBV20-1
J gene: TRBJ1-6
CDR3 DNA: TGCAGTGCTAACCCGGGAAGCCCAAATTACGCCTATAATTCACCCCTCCACTTT
CDR3 protein: CSANPGSPNYAYNSPLHF

D gene: TRBD1
clone size: .
V gene: TRBV9
J gene: TRBJ2-6
CDR3 DNA: TGTGCCAGCAGCGTCCACAGGGGATTGAGTTCTGGGGCCAACGTCCTGACTTTC
CDR3 protein: CASSVHRGLSSGANVLTF

D gene: .
clone size: few
V gene: TRBV7-9
J gene: TRBJ2-3
CDR3 DNA: TGTGCCAGCCCCTTTGGGGGGGGCGAGTGGGGCACAGATACGCAGTATTTT
CDR3 protein: CASPFGGGEWGTDTQYF

D gene: TRBD1
clone size: .
V gene: TRBV4-1
J gene: TRBJ1-4
CDR3 DNA: TGCGCCAGCAGCCAAGGGACAGGACCTGAAAAACTGTTTTTT
CDR3 protein: CASSQGTGPEKLFF

D gene: .
clone size: many
V gene: TRBV5-1
J gene: TRBJ2-3
CDR3 DNA: TGCGCCAGCAGCTGGGTGCTGGCGGGGCTTAGCACAGATACGCAGTATTTT
CDR3 protein: CASSWVLAGLSTDTQYF